This TCR beta chain was sequenced for a study of a mutant IDH1 vaccine in newly diagnosed glioma (dated by TCRdb to the early 2020s). Study-level background: Patients were given eight vaccinations, in weeks 1, 3, 5, 7, 11, 15, 19 and 23, which matched visits V03 through V10. Vaccination was initiated 4-6 weeks after radiotherapy alone, or concurrently with temozolomide cycles in the chemotherapy-containing groups. Six visits were used for peripheral blood collection: V03 (baseline), V05, V07, V10, V12 and V13. For exploratory analyses, 25 treated patients had longitudinal TCRB deep sequencing done wherever samples were available. Before enrollment, most patients had been given radiochemotherapy with temozolomide as standard therapy, while the rest had received either radiotherapy alone or temozolomide alone. The approximately 32 treated patients were approximately 62% male and around 38% female, with a mean age of approximately 40 years.

Receptors were amplified or captured by the immunoSEQ multiplex PCR assay. Rearranged TCR beta chain sequences were amplified with the hsTCRB Kit following the manufacturer's protocol. An Illumina MiSeq was used to sequence the TCRB libraries. Per the original workflow: Demultiplexing, trimming and gene mapping were performed with the kit vendor's proprietary platform. Drawn from immuneACCESS, this table holds only the in-frame rearrangements with V and J called that TCRdb kept. Clones are partly lost; checked studies trace under half to an unresolved V gene and leave the rest unexplained. The DNA gave D and trimming, while V, J and clone size come from that table. Across this sample there are about 38,000 clones, with 78% seen only once. Around 5.9% of the sample goes to the ten largest clones. For this clone: This clone's antigen is unknown. Base qualities were left out, and no much larger clone turns up one base away.

Overall results and qualifications from the work: It was noted by the authors that analyses of patient blood samples could not be reproduced owing to sample limitations. Changes in the top peripheral T cell clonotypes picked up by TCRB sequencing did not appear to be linked to pseudoprogression. Immune responses induced by the vaccine were seen in 93.3% of patients across multiple MHC alleles. Availability determined which PBMC samples were chosen for TCRB deep sequencing.

What this sample's time point label stands for: week 5, during vaccination. Each vaccine dose was 300 ug of a 20-mer mutant IDH1 peptide in Montanide, given subcutaneously with topical imiquimod. All donors had newly diagnosed IDH1-mutant astrocytomas of WHO grade 3 or 4 that showed loss of nuclear ATRX. The samples were drawn from NOA16, a multicentre, single-arm, open-label phase I trial in Germany that tested a mutant IDH1 peptide vaccine in humans for the first time. Genomic DNA for TCRB sequencing was extracted from EDTA blood using the DNeasy Blood and Tissue Kit. Material: PBMCs, obtained from a glioma patient whose treatment included an IDH1 peptide vaccine. The sequence came from a man aged 40-49 years with glioma.

The CDR3 loop reads CASSLEGRYGEKLFF. Read as DNA, the sequence is TGTGCCAGCAGCTTAGAGGGACGGTACGGGGAAAAACTGTTTTTT. The receptor chain draws on TRBV9 and TRBJ1-4; the D gene is perhaps TRBD1, on 5 matching bases. V is pared back by 4 bases and J by 8 bases, with 18 bases lying between the germline termini. The CDR3, cysteine through phenylalanine, is 15 amino acids long. The only DNA kept is the CDR3, 45 bases in frame from the first base. CDR1 is given as SGDLS and CDR2 as YYNGEE, both from the germline V gene.